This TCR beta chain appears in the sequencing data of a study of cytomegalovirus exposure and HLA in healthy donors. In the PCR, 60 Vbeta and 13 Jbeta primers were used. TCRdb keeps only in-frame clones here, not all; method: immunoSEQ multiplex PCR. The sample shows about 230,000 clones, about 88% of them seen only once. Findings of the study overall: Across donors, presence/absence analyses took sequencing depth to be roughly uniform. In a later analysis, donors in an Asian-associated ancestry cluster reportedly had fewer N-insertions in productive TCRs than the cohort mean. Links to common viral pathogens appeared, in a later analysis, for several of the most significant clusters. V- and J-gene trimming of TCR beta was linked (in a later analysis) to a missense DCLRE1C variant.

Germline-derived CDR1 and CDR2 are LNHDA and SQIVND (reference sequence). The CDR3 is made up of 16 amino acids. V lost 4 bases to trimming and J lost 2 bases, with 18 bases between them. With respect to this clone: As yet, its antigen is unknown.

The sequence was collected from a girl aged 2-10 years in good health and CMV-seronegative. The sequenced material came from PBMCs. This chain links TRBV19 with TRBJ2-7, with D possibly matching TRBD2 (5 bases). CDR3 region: CASSKGLGAVTYEQYF. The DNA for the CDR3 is TGTGCCAGTAGTAAGGGCCTGGGAGCAGTGACCTACGAGCAGTACTTC.